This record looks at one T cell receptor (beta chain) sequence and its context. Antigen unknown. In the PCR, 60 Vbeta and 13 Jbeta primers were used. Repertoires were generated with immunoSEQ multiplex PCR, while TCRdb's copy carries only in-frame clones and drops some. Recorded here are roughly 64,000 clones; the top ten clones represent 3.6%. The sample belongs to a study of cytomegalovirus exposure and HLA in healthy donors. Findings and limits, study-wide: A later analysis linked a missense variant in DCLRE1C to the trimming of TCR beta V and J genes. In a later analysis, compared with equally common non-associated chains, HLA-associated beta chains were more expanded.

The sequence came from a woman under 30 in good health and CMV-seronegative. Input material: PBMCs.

CDR3: CAWTVPGANEAFF. In DNA, the CDR3 is TGTGCCTGGACTGTCCCAGGGGCCAATGAAGCTTTCTTT. This chain joins TRBV30 and TRBJ1-1, with D possibly TRBD1 on 6 matching bases. CDR3 length: 13 amino acids. Germline lookup yields CDR1 GTSNPN and CDR2 SVGIG (reference sequence). Trimming cost V 4 bases and J 7 bases, with 16 bases left between them. Together with reference TRBV30 and TRBJ1-1, the CDR3 gives the full variable domain: SQTIHQWPATLVQPVGSPLSLECTVEGTSNPNLYWYRQAAGRGLQLLFYSVGIGQISSEVPQNLSASRPQDRQFILSSKKLLLSDSGFYLCAWTVPGANEAFFGQGTRLTVV.